The T cell receptor (beta chain) described here comes from a study of identical twins. Overall study findings and caveats: Beta out-of-frame sequences displayed a weaker excess of sharing between twins. Model-predicted out-of-frame TCR alpha sharing fell below observed values in monozygotic twins. Cord blood beta clonotypes that were abundant carried fewer insertions, and memory repertoires showed no such trend.

This clonotype was counted ten times or more. Antigen specificity is unknown. A single record per CDR3 protein comes from TCRdb applying MiXCR to the 5' RACE reads. This sample has around 370,000 distinct CDR3 sequences, with approximately 8.8% found just once. Healthy Caucasians, and only they, were the donors. CDR1 SGHRS and CDR2 YFSETQ come from the germline V gene. CDR3 length equals 12 residues. V was clipped by 7 bases and J by 7 bases, with 12 bases between them. The genes are TRBV5-1 and TRBJ2-1, with D perhaps matching TRBD1 or TRBD2 (5 bases each). The sequence was obtained from a woman between 50 and 59 years old in good health. The sequencing sample was made of naive T cells sorted from blood. The CDR3 nucleotides are TGCGCCAGCGACAGCACGGGGAATGAGCAGTTCTTC. Translated: CASDSTGNEQFF.